The clone carrying this T cell receptor beta chain was counted a few times. This CDR3 region has 15 residues. CDR1 is KGHSH, CDR2 LQKENI, per germline. V lost 6 bases to trimming and J lost 0 bases, with 14 bases between them. These data are taken from a study of blood T cell repertoires in COVID-19. As handled by the study authors: Amplification of reference gene primers was used by the study to estimate nucleated cell counts. Data came from immunoSEQ multiplex PCR; TCRdb stores just in-frame clones and leaves some out. V, J and clone size are taken as reported in that table, and D and trimming were inferred from the DNA itself. The table lists roughly 340,000 clones, about 90% of them singletons.

The chain carries TRBV18 and TRBJ1-1; D gene ambiguous. The sample was peripheral blood. This receptor was obtained from a woman aged 25 to 45 with COVID-19, enrolled during active disease. In DNA form, the CDR3 reads TGTGCCAGCTCCGCAAGCGGTGGGGTGAACACTGAAGCTTTCTTT. The encoded protein is CASSASGGVNTEAFF. The entire variable domain, with the rest obtained from reference TRBV18 and TRBJ1-1, is as follows: NAGVMQNPRHLVRRRGQEARLRCSPMKGHSHVYWYRQLPEEGLKFMVYLQKENIIDESGMPKERFSAEFPKEGPSILRIQQVVRGDSAAYFCASSASGGVNTEAFFGQGTRLTVV.